One sample yielded the 24 T cell receptor beta chains listed below, sequenced in a study of OX40 agonist ivuxolimab in advanced cancers. Sequencing was performed with immunoSEQ multiplex PCR; in TCRdb, only in-frame clones are kept and a portion is missing. Among around 15,000 clones listed, around 80% were seen once. The starting material was CD4+ or CD8+ T cells sorted from blood, obtained in a trial of the OX40 agonist ivuxolimab. These receptors were collected from an adult with an advanced solid tumor such as melanoma, head and neck, liver or kidney cancer.

The genes are TRBV6-5 and TRBJ2-7, with a tentative D call TRBD2 (5 bases). The CDR3 contains 14 residues. With 5 bases removed from V and 8 bases from J, the gap between germline ends came to 19 bases. Germline V gene data show CDR1 as MNHEY and CDR2 as SVGAGI. The CDR3 is CASSGELGLGKQYF. The CDR3 DNA reads TGTGCCAGCAGTGGGGAGCTGGGCCTGGGCAAGCAGTACTTC.

CDR3 region: CASTLGGSLHF. The DNA for the CDR3 is TGTGCCAGCACCCTGGGTGGGTCCCTCCACTTT. The chain uses TRBV7-2 and TRBJ1-6; unclear D gene. Germline V gene lookup returns CDR1 SGHTA and CDR2 FQGNSA. V was cut by 7 bases and J by 14 bases, with 12 bases left in between. The CDR3 extends over 11 amino acids.

This clone was seen more than once but under ten times. The junction shows a germline mismatch at one end, possibly a read error. The chain joins TRBV7-9 to TRBJ2-7; a weak D match, TRBD1 (8 bases). The CDR3 is 11 amino acids. Germline V gene data show CDR1 as SEHNR and CDR2 as FQNEAQ (reference sequence). The CDR3 DNA is TGTGCCAGCAGCCGGGGGGACAGGCCCAACTTC. It yields the protein CASSRGDRPNF.

The chain couples TRBV4-3 to TRBJ2-7; possibly TRBD2 for D (6 bases). The CDR3 length is 15 residues. CDR1 is LGHNA, CDR2 YSLEER, per germline. The V gene lost 0 bases and the J gene lost 3 bases, with 12 bases spanning the gap. This chain's CDR3 is CASSQDRQDYYEQYF. The CDR3 coding sequence is TGCGCCAGCAGCCAAGATCGGCAGGACTACTACGAGCAGTACTTC.

The chain employs TRBV6-6 and TRBJ1-4; D call uncertain. The CDR3 length is 15 residues. CDR1 is MNHNY and CDR2 is SVGAGI in the germline V gene (reference sequence). The V and J ends lost 0 bases and 2 bases respectively, with 7 bases between them. CDR3 sequence (DNA): TGTGCCAGCAGTTACTCCGAGGGTACTAATGAAAAACTGTTTTTT. This gives the protein CASSYSEGTNEKLFF.

The chain uses TRBV6-5 and TRBJ2-3; D call uncertain. The CDR3 spans 15 residues. With 0 bases removed from V and 4 bases from J, the gap between germline ends came to 11 bases. The germline gives CDR1 MNHEY, CDR2 SVGAGI. The CDR3 loop is CASSYSGGQADTQYF. CDR3 bases: TGTGCCAGCAGTTACTCGGGTGGGCAGGCAGATACGCAGTATTTT.

This chain joins TRBV5-8 and TRBJ2-3; 9 nucleotides agree with TRBD1. This CDR3 contains 14 residues. Trimming removed 2 bases from V and 5 bases from J; junction bases left unmatched: 3. The germline V gene has CDR1 SGHTS and CDR2 YDEGEE. The CDR3 protein is CASSLGQGKDTQYF. The CDR3 DNA follows: TGTGCCAGCAGCTTAGGACAGGGGAAAGATACGCAGTATTTT. The whole variable domain, remainder taken from reference TRBV5-8 and TRBJ2-3, is EAGVTQSPTHLIKTRGQQATLRCSPISGHTSVYWYQQALGLGLQFLLWYDEGEERNRGNFPPRFSGRQFPNYSSELNVNALELEDSALYLCASSLGQGKDTQYFGPGTRLTVL.

V and J are TRBV4-1 and TRBJ2-1, with 10 positions matching TRBD2. V dropped 1 base and J dropped 7; count of bases not matched to a gene: 10. The CDR3 loop spans 17 amino acids. Germline CDR1 reads MGHRA; CDR2 reads YSYEKL. The CDR3 loop is CASSQALAGAMGNEQFF. The CDR3, as DNA: TGCGCCAGCAGCCAAGCTCTAGCGGGGGCCATGGGGAATGAGCAGTTCTTC.

The J gene is TRBJ1-5, the V gene TRBV6-5; 7 nucleotides align to TRBD1. The CDR3 consists of 16 residues. The ends lost 2 bases at V and 4 bases at J; junction bases unmatched: 8. Germline CDR1 reads MNHEY; CDR2 reads SVGAGI. CDR3 nucleotide sequence: TGTGCCAGCAGTTACCTTGTCGACAGGGATAATCAGCCCCAGCATTTT. Protein product: CASSYLVDRDNQPQHF.

This clone was detected only once. The chain recombines TRBV27 with TRBJ2-1, with D tentatively TRBD2 (5 bases). The CDR3 spans 15 residues. The V end was cut by 9 bases, the J end by 5 bases, with 20 bases between. CDR1 is MNHEY and CDR2 is SMNVEV in the germline V gene (reference sequence). In DNA, the CDR3 is TGTGCCAGTTGGACCCTTTCTAGCACAAACAATGAGCAGTTCTTC. The encoded protein is CASWTLSSTNNEQFF.

V and J are TRBV5-1 and TRBJ1-1, with D possibly TRBD1 on 5 matching bases. Trimming took 3 bases from V and 0 from J, leaving 12 bases between them. The CDR3 is 15 amino acids. Germline V gene data show CDR1 as SGHRS and CDR2 as YFSETQ. The CDR3 DNA sequence: TGCGCCAGCAGCTCGGGACGGATATTGAACACTGAAGCTTTCTTT. It encodes CASSSGRILNTEAFF.

This sequence joins TRBV28 and TRBJ2-7, with D possibly matching TRBD2 (6 bases). The CDR3 loop spans 14 amino acids. The germline V and J ends were trimmed by 0 bases and 4 bases, with 10 bases remaining between them. CDR1 is MDHEN and CDR2 is SYDVKM in the germline V gene. CDR3 residues: CASSLWEGLYEQYF. In nucleotides, the CDR3 is TGTGCCAGCAGTTTATGGGAGGGACTGTACGAGCAGTACTTC.

The chain recombines TRBV28 with TRBJ1-1, with TRBD1 matching over 7 bases. With 5 bases clipped from V and 1 base from J, the junction kept 10 bases outside the gene matches. CDR3 length equals 16 residues. Per the germline V gene, CDR1 is MDHEN and CDR2 is SYDVKM. Here the CDR3 DNA reads TGTGCCAGCAGTCGCCATCGACAGGGCCAGAACACTGAAGCTTTCTTT. It yields the protein CASSRHRQGQNTEAFF.

The gene calls are TRBV5-1 and TRBJ1-5, with 7 bases matching TRBD1. Germline assignment: CDR1 SGHRS and CDR2 YFSETQ. The CDR3 is 13 residues long. After removal of 4 bases from V and 6 bases from J, the junction contained 4 bases not matched to a gene. The chain's CDR3 is CASSRTGGQPQHF. CDR3 sequence (DNA): TGCGCCAGCAGCAGGACAGGAGGTCAGCCCCAGCATTTT.

CDR3 coding DNA: TGCAGCGGCGTGGTCGACGAGCAGTACTTC. It encodes CSGVVDEQYF. The gene calls are TRBV29-1 and TRBJ2-7; no reliable D call. This CDR3 has 10 residues. Between the trimmed V and J ends, which lost 7 bases and 5 bases, there was a span of 9 bases. Germline V gene data show CDR1 as SQVTM and CDR2 as ANQGSEA.

V and J are TRBV7-9 and TRBJ1-1; D perhaps matches TRBD1 (5 bases). CDR1 and CDR2 from the germline V gene are SEHNR and FQNEAQ (reference sequence). The CDR3 loop spans 11 amino acids. V was clipped by 8 bases and J by 3 bases, with 7 bases between them. CDR3 amino acids: CASLGDTEAFF. The CDR3 nucleotides read TGTGCCAGCTTAGGGGACACTGAAGCTTTCTTT.

The chain uses TRBV6-6 and TRBJ1-6; 9 bases are shared with TRBD1. The length of the CDR3 is 15 residues. Germline lookup yields CDR1 MNHNY and CDR2 SVGAGI (reference sequence). The V gene end was trimmed by 2 bases and the J gene end by 10 bases; junction bases not matched to a gene: 6. The CDR3 spells CASSYADRGRSPLHF. The CDR3 bases are TGTGCCAGCAGTTACGCGGACAGGGGTAGGTCACCCCTCCACTTT.

This clone was seen once. This chain links TRBV6-1 with TRBJ2-3, with TRBD2 matching over 7 bases. Losses at the gene ends were 6 bases for V and 4 bases for J; bases not matched to a gene: 1. The germline V gene encodes CDR1 MNHNS and CDR2 SASEGT. The CDR3 is 12 amino acids. The CDR3 reads CASRRESDTQYF. For the CDR3, the DNA is TGTGCCAGCAGGCGGGAGTCAGATACGCAGTATTTT.

A word on this clone: At one end the junction does not follow the germline gene, possibly because of a read error. This chain joins TRBV11-2 and TRBJ1-1, with D possibly matching TRBD1 (5 bases). Germline CDR1 SGHAT, CDR2 FQNNGV. The CDR3 consists of 10 residues. CDR3 coding DNA: TGTGCCAGCAGCTATCGGGACCTCCTCTTT. Translating gives CASSYRDLLF. Variable domain in full (rest from reference TRBV11-2 and TRBJ1-1): EAGVAQSPRYKIIEKRQSVAFWCNPISGHATLYWYQQILGQGPKLLIQFQNNGVVDDSQLPKDRFSAERLKGVDSTLKIQPAKLEDSAVYLCASSYRDLLFGQGTRLTVV.

The J gene is TRBJ1-2, the V gene TRBV4-3; no firm D call. The CDR3 consists of 13 residues. V was shortened by 0 bases and J by 6 bases, with 8 bases between the two germline ends. Germline CDR1 is LGHNA and CDR2 is YSLEER. The CDR3 reads CASSQDQRNGYTF. In DNA form, the CDR3 reads TGCGCCAGCAGCCAAGATCAACGGAATGGCTACACCTTC.

J is TRBJ1-5 and V is TRBV4-2, with D perhaps matching TRBD1 (6 bases). This CDR3 spans 14 amino acids. Trimming stripped 6 bases from V and 7 bases from J, with 16 bases between. From germline, CDR1 is LGHNA and CDR2 YNFKEQ. This chain's CDR3 is CASSIGGPGQPQHF. For the CDR3, the DNA is TGTGCCAGCAGTATTGGGGGGCCGGGACAGCCCCAGCATTTT.

The V call is TRBV19, the J call TRBJ1-1; 10 nucleotides align to TRBD1. This CDR3 is 15 amino acids long. Germline V lookup: CDR1 LNHDA, CDR2 SQIVND (reference sequence). V lost 6 bases and J lost 4; bases outside the gene matches: 8. The CDR3 DNA reads TGTGCCAGTAGACGGGGACAGGGGTATGTCACTGAAGCTTTCTTT. It is translated as CASRRGQGYVTEAFF.

The V and J genes are TRBV19 and TRBJ2-1, with D tentatively TRBD1 or TRBD2 (6 bases each). Germline V gene sequence: CDR1 LNHDA, CDR2 SQIVND (reference sequence). V dropped 6 bases and J dropped 9 bases, with 15 bases sitting between them. This CDR3 has 13 amino acids. CDR3 residues: CASRLGGPGEQFF. The DNA of the CDR3 is TGTGCCAGTAGACTGGGGGGCCCTGGTGAGCAGTTCTTC.

In this sample, this clone turned up many times. Other DNA sequences in the sample encode the same CDR3. V and J are TRBV7-3 and TRBJ1-2; D is possibly TRBD1 (6 bases). The V gene's germline CDR1 is SGHTA and CDR2 FQGTGA. The CDR3 has 13 residues. The germline V and J ends were trimmed by 1 base and 5 bases, with 8 bases remaining between them. The CDR3 DNA reads TGTGCCAGCAGCTTAAAAGGGGGGTATGGCTACACCTTC. It codes for CASSLKGGYGYTF. Combining the CDR3 with reference TRBV7-3 and TRBJ1-2 gives the whole variable domain GAGVSQTPSNKVTEKGKYVELRCDPISGHTALYWYRQSLGQGPEFLIYFQGTGAADDSGLPNDRFFAVRPEGSVSTLKIQRTERGDSAVYLCASSLKGGYGYTFGSGTRLTVV.